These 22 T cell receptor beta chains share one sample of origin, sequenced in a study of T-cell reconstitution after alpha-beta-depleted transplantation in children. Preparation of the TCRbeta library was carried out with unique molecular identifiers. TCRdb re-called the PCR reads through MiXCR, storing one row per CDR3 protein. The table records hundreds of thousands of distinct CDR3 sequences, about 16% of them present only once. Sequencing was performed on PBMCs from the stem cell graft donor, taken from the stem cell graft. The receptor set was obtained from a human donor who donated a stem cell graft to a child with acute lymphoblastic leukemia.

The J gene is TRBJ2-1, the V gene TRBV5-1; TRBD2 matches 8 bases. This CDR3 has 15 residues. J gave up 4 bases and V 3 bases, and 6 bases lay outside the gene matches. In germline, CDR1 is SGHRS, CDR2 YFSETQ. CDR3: CASSWSREDYNEQFF. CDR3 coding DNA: TGCGCCAGCAGCTGGTCGCGGGAGGATTACAATGAGCAGTTCTTC.

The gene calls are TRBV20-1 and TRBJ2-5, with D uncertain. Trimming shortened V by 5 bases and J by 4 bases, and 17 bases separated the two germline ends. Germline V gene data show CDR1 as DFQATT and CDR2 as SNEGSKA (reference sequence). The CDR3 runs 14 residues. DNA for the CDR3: TGCAGTGCTGGACCTAGAGGCGGAAGAGAGACCCAGTACTTC. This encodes CSAGPRGGRETQYF.

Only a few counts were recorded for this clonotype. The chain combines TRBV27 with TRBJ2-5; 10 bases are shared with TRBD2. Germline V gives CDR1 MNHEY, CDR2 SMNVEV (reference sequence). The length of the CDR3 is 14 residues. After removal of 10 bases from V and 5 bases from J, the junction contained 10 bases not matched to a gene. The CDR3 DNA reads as TGTGCCACGGGCGTAGCGGGAGGTTGGGAGACCCAGTACTTC. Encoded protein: CATGVAGGWETQYF.

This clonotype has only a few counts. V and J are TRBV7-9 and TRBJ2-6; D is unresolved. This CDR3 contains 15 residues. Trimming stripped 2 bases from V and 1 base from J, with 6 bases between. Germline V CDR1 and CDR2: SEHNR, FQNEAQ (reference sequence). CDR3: CASSLMGSGANVLTF. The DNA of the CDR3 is TGTGCCAGCAGCTTAATGGGGTCTGGGGCCAACGTCCTGACTTTC.

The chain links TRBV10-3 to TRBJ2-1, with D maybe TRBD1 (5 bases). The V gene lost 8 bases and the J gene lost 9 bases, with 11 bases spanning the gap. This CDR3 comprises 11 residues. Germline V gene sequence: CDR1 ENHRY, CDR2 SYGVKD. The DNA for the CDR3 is TGTGCCATCGATCAGGGCGGTGAGCAGTTCTTC. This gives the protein CAIDQGGEQFF.

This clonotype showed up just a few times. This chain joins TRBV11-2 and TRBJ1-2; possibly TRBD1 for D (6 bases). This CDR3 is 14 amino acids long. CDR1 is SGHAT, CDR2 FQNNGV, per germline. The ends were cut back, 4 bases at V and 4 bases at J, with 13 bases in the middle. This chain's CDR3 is CASSSGVRAYGYTF. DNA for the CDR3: TGTGCCAGCAGCTCAGGGGTTAGGGCCTATGGCTACACCTTC.

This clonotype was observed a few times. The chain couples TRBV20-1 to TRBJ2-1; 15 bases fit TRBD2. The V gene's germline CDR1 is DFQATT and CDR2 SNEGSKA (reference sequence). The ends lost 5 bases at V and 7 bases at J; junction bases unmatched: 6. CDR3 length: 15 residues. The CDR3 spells CSAWGLAGGVNEQFF. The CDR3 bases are TGCAGTGCTTGGGGACTAGCGGGAGGAGTTAATGAGCAGTTCTTC.

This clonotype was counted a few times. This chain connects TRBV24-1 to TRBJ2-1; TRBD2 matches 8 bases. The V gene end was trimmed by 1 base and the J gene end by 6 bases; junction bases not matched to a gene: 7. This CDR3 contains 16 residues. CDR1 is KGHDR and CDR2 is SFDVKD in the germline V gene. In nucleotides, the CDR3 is TGTGCCACCAGTGATTTCGGCCGGACTAGCATCAATGAGCAGTTCTTC. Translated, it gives CATSDFGRTSINEQFF.

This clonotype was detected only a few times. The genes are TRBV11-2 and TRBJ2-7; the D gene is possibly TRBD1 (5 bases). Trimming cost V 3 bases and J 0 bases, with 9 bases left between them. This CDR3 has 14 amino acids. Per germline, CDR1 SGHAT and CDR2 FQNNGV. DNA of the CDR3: TGTGCCAGCAGCTTTGGGGCAGCCTCCTACGAGCAGTACTTC. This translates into CASSFGAASYEQYF.

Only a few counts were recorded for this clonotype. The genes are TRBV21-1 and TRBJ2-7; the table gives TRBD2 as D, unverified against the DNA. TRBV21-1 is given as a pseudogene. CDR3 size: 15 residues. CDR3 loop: CASSTLTSGILGQYF. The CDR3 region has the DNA TGTGCCAGCAGTACGTTAACTAGCGGGATATTGGGGCAGTACTTC.

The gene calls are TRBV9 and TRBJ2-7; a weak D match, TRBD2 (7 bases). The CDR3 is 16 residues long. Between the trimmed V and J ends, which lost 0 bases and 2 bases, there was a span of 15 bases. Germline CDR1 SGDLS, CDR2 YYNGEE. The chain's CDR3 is CASSVGGLAEAYEQYF. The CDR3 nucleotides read TGTGCCAGCAGCGTAGGGGGGCTAGCGGAAGCCTACGAGCAGTACTTC.

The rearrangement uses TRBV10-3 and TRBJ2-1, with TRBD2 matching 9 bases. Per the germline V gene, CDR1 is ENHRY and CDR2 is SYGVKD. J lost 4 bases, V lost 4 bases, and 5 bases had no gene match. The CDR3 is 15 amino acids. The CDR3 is CAISVEGLAYNEQFF. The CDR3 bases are TGTGCCATCAGTGTTGAAGGACTAGCGTACAATGAGCAGTTCTTC.

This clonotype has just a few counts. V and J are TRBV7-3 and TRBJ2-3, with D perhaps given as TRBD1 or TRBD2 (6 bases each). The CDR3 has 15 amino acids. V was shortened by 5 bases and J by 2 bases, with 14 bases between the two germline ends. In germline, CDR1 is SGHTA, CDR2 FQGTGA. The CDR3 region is CASSPEGGNTDTQYF. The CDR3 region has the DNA TGTGCCAGCAGCCCCGAGGGGGGAAACACAGATACGCAGTATTTT. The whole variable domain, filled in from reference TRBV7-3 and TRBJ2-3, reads GAGVSQTPSNKVTEKGKYVELRCDPISGHTALYWYRQSLGQGPEFLIYFQGTGAADDSGLPNDRFFAVRPEGSVSTLKIQRTERGDSAVYLCASSPEGGNTDTQYFGPGTRLTVL.

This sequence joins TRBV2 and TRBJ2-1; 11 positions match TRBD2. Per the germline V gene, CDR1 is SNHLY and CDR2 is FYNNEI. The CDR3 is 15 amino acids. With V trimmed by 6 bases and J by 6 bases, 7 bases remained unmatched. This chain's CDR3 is CASRDLAGGSNEQFF. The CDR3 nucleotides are TGTGCCAGCAGGGACCTAGCGGGAGGCAGCAATGAGCAGTTCTTC.

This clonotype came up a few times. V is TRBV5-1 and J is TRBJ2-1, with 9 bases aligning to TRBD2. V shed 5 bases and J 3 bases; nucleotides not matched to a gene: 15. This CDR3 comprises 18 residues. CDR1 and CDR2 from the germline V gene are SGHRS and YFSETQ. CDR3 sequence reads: CASRARGSGSSLYNEQFF. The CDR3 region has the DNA TGCGCCAGCAGGGCGCGGGGTAGCGGGAGCTCTCTCTACAATGAGCAGTTCTTC.

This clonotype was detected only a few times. The CDR3 region is CASSRGVNQPQHF. Written as DNA, the CDR3 is TGCGCCAGCAGCAGGGGAGTAAATCAGCCCCAGCATTTT. The chain is built from TRBV5-1 and TRBJ1-5; a possible D gene is TRBD1 (5 bases). The CDR3 runs to 13 residues. Per the germline V gene, CDR1 is SGHRS and CDR2 is YFSETQ. Trimming took off 4 bases at V and 4 bases at J, with 9 bases between the two ends.

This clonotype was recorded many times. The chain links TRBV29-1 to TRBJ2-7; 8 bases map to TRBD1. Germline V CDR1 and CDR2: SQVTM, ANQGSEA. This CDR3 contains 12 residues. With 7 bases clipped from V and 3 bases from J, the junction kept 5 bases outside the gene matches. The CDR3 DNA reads TGCAGCGCCGGACAGGGCGACTACGAGCAGTACTTC. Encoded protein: CSAGQGDYEQYF.

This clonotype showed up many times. Here the CDR3 reads CASSALWEAYNEQFF. The CDR3 bases are TGTGCCAGCAGCGCCCTATGGGAGGCTTACAATGAGCAGTTCTTC. The J gene is TRBJ2-1, the V gene TRBV9; D is possibly TRBD2 (6 bases). CDR3 length: 15 residues. Germline V CDR1 and CDR2: SGDLS, YYNGEE. Trimming took off 3 bases at V and 4 bases at J, with 14 bases between the two ends.

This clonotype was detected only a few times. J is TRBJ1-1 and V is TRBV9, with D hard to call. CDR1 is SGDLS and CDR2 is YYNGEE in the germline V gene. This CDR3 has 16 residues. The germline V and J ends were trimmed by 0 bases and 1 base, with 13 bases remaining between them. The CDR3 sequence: CASSVDLGSGNTEAFF. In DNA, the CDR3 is TGTGCCAGCAGCGTAGATCTTGGGAGTGGGAACACTGAAGCTTTCTTT.

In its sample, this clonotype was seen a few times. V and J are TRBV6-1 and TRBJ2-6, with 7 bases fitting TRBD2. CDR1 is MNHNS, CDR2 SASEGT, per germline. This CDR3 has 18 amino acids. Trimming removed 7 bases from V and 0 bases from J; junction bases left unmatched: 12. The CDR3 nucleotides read TGTGCCAGCAACATCCAGCGGGGCCTATCCTCTGGGGCCAACGTCCTGACTTTC. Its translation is CASNIQRGLSSGANVLTF.

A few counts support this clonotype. Here the CDR3 reads CASRSSGPGTDTQYF. CDR3 nucleotides: TGCGCCAGCAGATCTAGCGGTCCAGGCACAGATACGCAGTATTTT. The chain combines TRBV10-2 with TRBJ2-3; TRBD2 aligns across 7 bases. V shed 6 bases and J 1 base; nucleotides not matched to a gene: 7. The CDR3 is made up of 15 amino acids. The germline V gene encodes CDR1 WSHSY and CDR2 SAAADI.

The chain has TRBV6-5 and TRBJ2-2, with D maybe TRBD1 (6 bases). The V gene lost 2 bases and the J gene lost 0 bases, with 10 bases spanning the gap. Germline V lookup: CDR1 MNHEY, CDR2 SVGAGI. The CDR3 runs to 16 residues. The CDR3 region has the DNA TGTGCCAGCAGTTACGAGGGGGTATCGAACACCGGGGAGCTGTTTTTT. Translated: CASSYEGVSNTGELFF.